This T cell receptor beta chain emerged from a study of memory CD8 T cells in hepatitis C reinfection (dated by TCRdb to 2016 to 2017). The study in broad terms: A few donors spontaneously resolved two consecutive HCV infections, while two donors cleared a primary infection but became chronically infected after reinfection. HCV reinfection was defined by a positive HCV RNA test following two negative tests taken at least 60 days apart. Late or post reinfection samples were collected 12 to 24 weeks after reinfection was detected. The TCR beta repertoire of virus-specific CD8 T cells was tracked longitudinally in roughly 5 donors across an HCV reinfection episode. Between the late 2000s and the early 2010s, five reinfection cases with stored pre-reinfection samples were identified. Participants who had resolved a prior HCV infection were followed every 3 months in the reinfection study.

Paper-wide results and their limitations: Because only a handful of donors were included, definitive conclusions about public clonotypes linked to secondary clearance could not be reached by the study.

The time point label, read with the paper, signifies: late/post reinfection, 12 to 24 weeks after detection. The sorted cells were sequenced directly ex vivo, without any in vitro expansion ahead of TCR sequencing. The donors were people who inject drugs and were enrolled in Canada's Montreal Acute Hepatitis C Cohort Study (HEPCO). Total naive CD8 T cells, sorted as viable CD3+ CD8+ CD45RO-, came from a couple of donors at all three reinfection time points as controls. Before sorting, cryopreserved peripheral blood mononuclear cells were thawed and CD8 T cells were purified from those thawed cells. The MACS CD8+ T cell Isolation Kit was used to enrich CD8 T cells by negative selection. Cells were sorted on a BD FACSAria II sorter using FACSDiva software, and FlowJo was used for data analysis. Comment on this clone: Its antigen is currently not known. No base quality information exists; no much larger clone differs at one position.

Via the germline V gene (reference sequence), CDR1 is MNHNY and CDR2 SVGAGI. The CDR3 runs 15 amino acids, cysteine and phenylalanine included. The only DNA kept is the CDR3, 45 bases in frame from the first base. Trimming takes 2 bases from V and 3 bases from J, and the germline ends sit 13 bases apart. Library preparation employed the immunoSEQ multiplex PCR assay. Genomic DNA was pulled from the sorted cells, and the automated high-throughput method of Adaptive Biotechnologies was used to sequence the TCR beta V, D and J regions. A two-step, bias-controlled multiplex PCR was used to amplify the CDR3 regions. An Illumina instrument was used to sequence the amplified TCR beta libraries. Per the authors' processing: Demultiplexed reads were processed to reduce amplification and sequencing bias, and CDR3 sequences were assigned to gene families using the IMGT database. ImmunoSEQ software version 2.0 was used to analyze the repertoire data. Out-of-frame sequences and sequences with stop codons in the CDR3 were removed from clonotype lists. Clonotypes with a frequency below 0.01% were excluded because such low-frequency clonotypes corresponded to less than one cell. Richness was computed as observed richness divided by input cell number, and evenness as Shannon entropy divided by log observed richness. Repertoire diversity and the similarity between time points were measured using Simpson diversity and Morisita-Horn overlap indices. Clonotypes were categorized as dominant (>1%), sub-dominant (0.5-0.99%), low abundance (0.1-0.49%) or lowest abundance (<0.1%). The germline index was obtained by subtracting total nucleotide additions from total CDR3 length and then dividing the result by total CDR3 length. Here the immuneACCESS table is served through TCRdb, limited to in-frame sequences with V and J called. Missing clones are a known gap in these copies; in checked studies unresolved V genes cover under half, and the rest lacks a known reason. That table is the source of V, J and clone size, and D and trimming were worked out from the DNA. This sample lists about 46,000 clones; 89% were detected once. 0.72% of the sample is held by the ten biggest clonotypes.

The chain couples TRBV6-6 to TRBJ1-1; the D gene is perhaps TRBD1, from 5 matching bases. The source material was naive CD8+ T cells sorted from blood. According to the study, the label for this sample's cell subset or site signals: total naive CD8+CD45RO- T cells. The TCR was taken from a man aged 18 to 30 with hepatitis C virus infection. The bases read TGTGCCAGCAGTTACAGTTCCGGGGGGGACACTGAAGCTTTCTTT. Translated, this gives CASSYSSGGDTEAFF.